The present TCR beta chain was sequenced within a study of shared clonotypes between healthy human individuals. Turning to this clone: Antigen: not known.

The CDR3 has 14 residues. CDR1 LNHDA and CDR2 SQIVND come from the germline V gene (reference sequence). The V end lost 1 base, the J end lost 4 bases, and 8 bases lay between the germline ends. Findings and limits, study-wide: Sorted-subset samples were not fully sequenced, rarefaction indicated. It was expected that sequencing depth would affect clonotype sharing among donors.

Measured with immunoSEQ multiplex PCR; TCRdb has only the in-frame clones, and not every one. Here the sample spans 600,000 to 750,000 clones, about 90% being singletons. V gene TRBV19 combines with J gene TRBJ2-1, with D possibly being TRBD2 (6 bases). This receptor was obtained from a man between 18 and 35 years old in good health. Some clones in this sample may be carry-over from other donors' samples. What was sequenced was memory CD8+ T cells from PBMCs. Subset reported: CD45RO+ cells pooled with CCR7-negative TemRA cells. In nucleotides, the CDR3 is TGTGCCAGTAGTATAGTTCGGGGGTACAATGAGCAGTTCTTC. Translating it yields CASSIVRGYNEQFF. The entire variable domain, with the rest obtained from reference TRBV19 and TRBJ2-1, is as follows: DGGITQSPKYLFRKEGQNVTLSCEQNLNHDAMYWYRQDPGQGLRLIYYSQIVNDFQKGDIAEGYSVSREKKESFPLTVTSAQKNPTAFYLCASSIVRGYNEQFFGPGTRLTVL.